This entry lists 6 T cell receptor beta chains sequenced from one sample in a study of blood T cell repertoires in COVID-19. Profiling relied on immunoSEQ multiplex PCR, and the TCRdb table lists in-frame clones only, not all of them. The profile shows fewer than 400,000 clones, approximately 83% of them singletons. Sequenced material: PBMCs or T cells enriched from blood (not recorded which). Source of these receptors: a man aged 30 to 45 who had recovered from COVID-19.

The chain employs TRBV7-3 and TRBJ2-2, with a tentative D call TRBD2 (6 bases). In germline, CDR1 is SGHTA, CDR2 FQGTGA. This CDR3 is 16 amino acids long. With 0 bases removed from V and 4 bases from J, the gap between germline ends came to 12 bases. This chain's CDR3 is CASSLTRAGGTGELFF. Here the CDR3 DNA reads TGTGCCAGCAGCTTAACGCGCGCCGGGGGCACCGGGGAGCTGTTTTTT.

This clone was found a few times. The chain links TRBV2 to TRBJ1-2; 9 bases line up with TRBD1. After removal of 8 bases from V and 2 bases from J, the junction contained 6 bases not matched to a gene. The length of the CDR3 is 14 residues. Germline loops: CDR1 SNHLY, CDR2 FYNNEI. The CDR3 here is CASLRDRANYGYTF. CDR3 bases: TGTGCCAGCTTGAGGGACAGGGCGAACTATGGCTACACCTTC.

J is TRBJ1-5 and V is TRBV18; TRBD1 aligns across 8 bases. This CDR3 has 14 amino acids. V lost 3 bases and J lost 6; bases outside the gene matches: 4. Germline V gene data show CDR1 as KGHSH and CDR2 as LQKENI. Here the CDR3 reads CASSPQGASQPQHF. For the CDR3, the DNA is TGTGCCAGCTCACCTCAGGGGGCGAGTCAGCCCCAGCATTTT.

The chain couples TRBV4-1 to TRBJ1-2; D may be TRBD1 (6 bases). V dropped 3 bases and J dropped 4 bases, with 27 bases sitting between them. CDR3 length equals 19 residues. Looked up from germline, CDR1 is MGHRA and CDR2 is YSYEKL. CDR3 region: CASSHQEENTGTYSYGYTF. CDR3 DNA sequence: TGCGCCAGCAGCCACCAAGAGGAGAACACAGGGACATATAGCTATGGCTACACCTTC.

This clone has only a few counts. The CDR3 loop reads CASSLESGGPSSYNEQFF. Here the CDR3 DNA reads TGTGCCAGCAGCTTAGAGAGCGGGGGGCCTAGCTCCTACAATGAGCAGTTCTTC. The chain combines TRBV13 with TRBJ2-1, with TRBD2 matching over 9 bases. V shed 1 base, J shed 0 bases, and the junction held 7 bases outside the gene matches. The V gene's germline CDR1 is PRHDT and CDR2 FYEKMQ (reference sequence). The CDR3 contains 18 residues. The full variable domain, with the rest looked up from reference TRBV13 and TRBJ2-1, is AAGVIQSPRHLIKEKRETATLKCYPIPRHDTVYWYQQGPGQDPQFLISFYEKMQSDKGSIPDRFSAQQFSDYHSELNMSSLELGDSALYFCASSLESGGPSSYNEQFFGPGTRLTVL.

The chain recombines TRBV9 with TRBJ1-4; 7 bases are shared with TRBD1. The CDR3 extends over 14 amino acids. Trimming at V came to 1 base and at J to 4 bases, leaving 1 base not matched to a gene. Germline loops: CDR1 SGDLS, CDR2 YYNGEE. The CDR3 loop is CASSVRDSNEKLFF. The CDR3, as DNA: TGTGCCAGCAGCGTAAGGGACAGTAATGAAAAACTGTTTTTT.